The present TCR beta chain was sequenced within a study of blood T cell repertoires in COVID-19. The overall study: From the United States, Italy and Spain came samples of acute and convalescent COVID-19. PBMCs, B-cell-depleted T cells, or T cells were the source of the cDNA or gDNA that made up the material.

Enrolled through a virtual design, the participants were between roughly 18 and 100 years of age and came from about two dozen US areas. Donors in Cohort 3 who had recovered were those with two negative PCRs, healthcare professional clearance, or resolution of their symptoms. Sequenced by immunoSEQ multiplex PCR; TCRdb stores in-frame clones only, minus some. Altogether about half a million clones are present, 75% to 90% being singletons, with the ten largest covering 6.5% to 9.5%. There are 15 residues in the CDR3. Trimming pared 4 bases from V and 2 bases from J, leaving 15 bases between. In germline, CDR1 is KGHSH, CDR2 LQKENI.

The rearrangement joins TRBV18 to TRBJ2-7, with D possibly being TRBD1 (6 bases). Sequences were obtained from PBMCs or T cells enriched from blood (not recorded which). The sequence derives from a woman aged 55-70 years who had recovered from COVID-19. CDR3 nucleotides: TGTGCCAGCTCACTCTCACAGGACAGCGCCTACGAGCAGTACGTC. Protein product: CASSLSQDSAYEQYV.